One sample yielded the 20 T cell receptor beta chains listed below, sequenced in a study of chronic HIV infection and antiretroviral therapy. TCRdb ran MiXCR on the 5' RACE reads and lists one entry per CDR3 protein. The sample includes 40,000 to 50,000 distinct CDR3 sequences, approximately 20% of them seen just once. The sequenced sample consisted of peripheral blood. The source of these receptors is an adult who had HIV and had not received antiretroviral therapy, or was an uninfected healthy control (not recorded which).

A few counts support this clonotype. V is TRBV5-1 and J is TRBJ1-4; no firm D call. V was cut by 2 bases and J by 7 bases, with 18 bases left in between. From germline, CDR1 is SGHRS and CDR2 YFSETQ. The CDR3 runs to 16 residues. The CDR3 coding sequence is TGCGCCAGCAGCTTCCCGAAATCCGGGAAAGGTGAAAAACTGTTTTTT. Residues: CASSFPKSGKGEKLFF.

The chain has TRBV28 and TRBJ2-3; D gene unclear. In germline, CDR1 is MDHEN, CDR2 SYDVKM. Trimming left V 2 bases short and J 5 bases short, with 5 bases between. The CDR3 has 12 residues. The CDR3 loop reads CASSLMVDTQYF. CDR3 DNA: TGTGCCAGCAGTTTAATGGTAGATACGCAGTATTTT.

The chain combines TRBV25-1 with TRBJ2-5, with 7 bases identical to TRBD2. The length of the CDR3 is 15 residues. CDR1 and CDR2 from the germline V gene are MGHDK and SYGVNS. V gave up 8 bases and J gave up 4 bases; unmatched junction bases: 13. CDR3 residues: CASSQFGRRGETQYF. The CDR3 DNA reads as TGTGCCAGCTCACAGTTCGGGAGGAGGGGAGAGACCCAGTACTTC.

The J gene is TRBJ2-1, the V gene TRBV13, with 12 nucleotides matching TRBD2. The V gene's germline CDR1 is PRHDT and CDR2 FYEKMQ (reference sequence). The CDR3 has 20 amino acids. J gave up 0 bases and V 3 bases, and 12 bases lay outside the gene matches. For the CDR3, the DNA is TGTGCCAGCAGCTTCGCCCGGGCTAGCGGGAGGGGAAGCTCCTACAATGAGCAGTTCTTC. Translating gives CASSFARASGRGSSYNEQFF. Variable domain in full (rest from reference TRBV13 and TRBJ2-1): AAGVIQSPRHLIKEKRETATLKCYPIPRHDTVYWYQQGPGQDPQFLISFYEKMQSDKGSIPDRFSAQQFSDYHSELNMSSLELGDSALYFCASSFARASGRGSSYNEQFFGPGTRLTVL.

In DNA form, the CDR3 reads TGTGCCAGCAGCGTAGGAGGCGGGAGGGGCGCAGATACGCAGTATTTT. This translates into CASSVGGGRGADTQYF. The chain joins TRBV9 to TRBJ2-3, with 9 bases matching TRBD2. CDR1 is SGDLS, CDR2 YYNGEE, per germline. V shed 0 bases, J shed 4 bases, and the junction held 6 bases outside the gene matches. The CDR3 is 16 residues long.

This chain links TRBV28 with TRBJ1-6, with 7 bases fitting TRBD1. The CDR3 is made up of 14 amino acids. The germline V gene has CDR1 MDHEN and CDR2 SYDVKM. With V trimmed by 3 bases and J by 5 bases, 1 base remained unmatched. This CDR3 reads CASSFGTDNSPLHF. The CDR3, as DNA: TGTGCCAGCAGTTTCGGGACAGATAATTCACCCCTCCACTTT.

The chain couples TRBV12-5 to TRBJ1-1; D is undetermined. V lost 3 bases and J 6 bases, leaving 8 bases between the germline ends. This CDR3 comprises 12 residues. Germline V CDR1 and CDR2: LGHNT, FRNRAP. The chain's CDR3 is CASGLTGSEAFF. As DNA, the CDR3 is TGTGCTAGTGGTTTAACGGGATCTGAAGCTTTCTTT.

The V and J genes are TRBV10-2 and TRBJ2-7; D gene ambiguous. The CDR3 is made up of 11 amino acids. CDR1 is WSHSY, CDR2 SAAADI, per germline. Trimming shortened V by 11 bases and J by 2 bases, and 10 bases separated the two germline ends. The CDR3 DNA is TGCGCCGGTGGGGATCCCTACGAGCAGTACTTC. Protein sequence: CAGGDPYEQYF.

This chain links TRBV27 with TRBJ1-1, with D possibly TRBD1 on 5 matching bases. V lost 6 bases and J lost 6, with 14 bases in between. The CDR3 sequence is 13 residues long. The germline V gene has CDR1 MNHEY and CDR2 SMNVEV (reference sequence). The CDR3 region has the DNA TGTGCCAGCAGACCCCCAGGGAAGCCTGAAGCTTTCTTT. Encoded protein: CASRPPGKPEAFF.

The table lists this clonotype with a few counts. This rearrangement joins TRBV28 to TRBJ1-6; D is perhaps TRBD1 (6 bases). The CDR3 is made up of 16 amino acids. The germline CDR1 and CDR2 sequences are MDHEN and SYDVKM. Trimming cost V 7 bases and J 7 bases, with 20 bases left between them. The CDR3 reads CASIRTGHRTNSPLHF. The CDR3, as DNA: TGTGCCAGCATCCGGACGGGACACCGAACCAATTCACCCCTCCACTTT.

This clonotype was counted a few times. This chain connects TRBV6-1 to TRBJ2-3; TRBD2 agrees at 8 bases. V lost 6 bases and J lost 5; bases outside the gene matches: 4. CDR3 size: 13 residues. Germline assignment: CDR1 MNHNS and CDR2 SASEGT. The CDR3 is CASRTSGRDTQYF. The CDR3 DNA sequence: TGTGCCAGCAGAACCAGCGGGAGAGATACGCAGTATTTT.

Many counts were recorded for this clonotype. The chain uses TRBV10-3 and TRBJ2-3, with 10 bases identical to TRBD2. J was trimmed by 1 base and V by 8 bases; bases with no gene match: 0. The V gene's germline CDR1 is ENHRY and CDR2 SYGVKD. The CDR3 sequence is 13 residues long. Here the CDR3 DNA reads TGTGCCATCCTAGCGGGAGGCACAGATACGCAGTATTTT. Protein sequence: CAILAGGTDTQYF.

The J gene is TRBJ1-4, the V gene TRBV28; 8 nucleotides line up with TRBD1. Germline trimming cut 5 bases from V and 3 bases from J; bases unmatched to any gene: 11. Germline CDR1 is MDHEN and CDR2 is SYDVKM. The CDR3 consists of 17 residues. The CDR3 DNA follows: TGTGCCAGCAGTAGTAAAGGCAGGGGGCCGTCTAATGAAAAACTGTTTTTT. Its protein is CASSSKGRGPSNEKLFF.

The chain couples TRBV27 to TRBJ2-7, with a possible D match to TRBD1 (6 bases). The germline CDR1 and CDR2 sequences are MNHEY and SMNVEV (reference sequence). The CDR3 extends over 14 amino acids. Trimming took off 6 bases at V and 1 base at J, with 13 bases between the two ends. DNA for the CDR3: TGTGCCAGCAGGGACAACAGGGCTTCCTACGAGCAGTACTTC. This gives the protein CASRDNRASYEQYF.

This clonotype was picked up a small number of times. The chain is built from TRBV6-5 and TRBJ2-1, with 8 bases matching TRBD1. The V segment lost 5 bases and the J segment 13 bases; nucleotides outside the gene matches: 4. CDR1 and CDR2 from the germline V gene are MNHEY and SVGAGI. The CDR3 sequence is 11 residues long. The CDR3 DNA follows: TGTGCCAGCAGTCGACAGGGGACTCAGTTCTTC. Encoded protein: CASSRQGTQFF.

The chain uses TRBV15 and TRBJ2-3; D is possibly TRBD1 (6 bases). The CDR3 has 15 residues. Trimming took 5 bases from V and 2 from J, leaving 14 bases between them. Germline V gene lookup returns CDR1 LNHNV and CDR2 YYDKDF (reference sequence). The CDR3 DNA reads TGTGCCACCAGCCGAGGACAGCGATACACAGATACGCAGTATTTT. Protein product: CATSRGQRYTDTQYF.

This clonotype has a handful of counts. The gene calls are TRBV7-9 and TRBJ2-5, with D perhaps TRBD1 or TRBD2 (6 bases each). V was shortened by 3 bases and J by 1 base, with 12 bases between the two germline ends. The germline gives CDR1 SEHNR, CDR2 FQNEAQ (reference sequence). The CDR3 totals 15 residues. The CDR3 DNA is TGTGCCAGCAGCTTGGAGGGGGACCTCCAAGAGACCCAGTACTTC. It codes for CASSLEGDLQETQYF. Looking up the rest from reference TRBV7-9 and TRBJ2-5 gives the full variable domain: DTGVSQNPRHKITKRGQNVTFRCDPISEHNRLYWYRQTLGQGPEFLTYFQNEAQLEKSRLLSDRFSAERPKGSFSTLEIQRTEQGDSAMYLCASSLEGDLQETQYFGPGTRLLVL.

This clonotype showed up just a few times. The J gene is TRBJ1-4, the V gene TRBV16; D is unresolved. The germline gives CDR1 KGHSY, CDR2 FQNENV. The CDR3 has 14 residues. Trimming cost V 4 bases and J 2 bases, with 8 bases left between them. The CDR3 reads CASSLGRTNEKLFF. The DNA for the CDR3 is TGTGCCAGCAGCCTGGGTCGGACTAATGAAAAACTGTTTTTT.

This chain uses TRBV24-1 with TRBJ2-6; D call uncertain. Trimming cost V 3 bases and J 2 bases, with 7 bases left between them. The CDR3 has 15 residues. Germline-derived CDR1 and CDR2 are KGHDR and SFDVKD. In DNA form, the CDR3 reads TGTGCCACCAGTGATATAGGAACTGGGGCCAACGTCCTGACTTTC. This codes for CATSDIGTGANVLTF.

This clonotype was seen a handful of times. The chain recombines TRBV28 with TRBJ1-2; D gene ambiguous. V dropped 6 bases and J dropped 8 bases, with 10 bases sitting between them. The CDR3 covers 11 residues. Germline loops: CDR1 MDHEN, CDR2 SYDVKM. The DNA for the CDR3 is TGTGCCAGCAGCTCCCCCTTCGGCTACACCTTC. It specifies CASSSPFGYTF.